The source of this T cell receptor (beta chain) is a study of cytomegalovirus exposure and HLA in healthy donors. At the level of the study: Early released data had about 80 million unique TCRs, all coming from HLA-typed donors.

As to this clone: Its antigen is unidentified.

Overall study findings and caveats: TRBV6-2, TRBV6-3 and some other V segments were unresolvable in 87-base-pair reads.

Germline loops: CDR1 SGHDT, CDR2 YYEEEE. The CDR3 is made up of 14 amino acids. V was pared by 6 bases and J by 4 bases, with 11 bases between. In the PCR, 60 Vbeta and 13 Jbeta primers were used. Clones were sequenced by immunoSEQ multiplex PCR, and TCRdb holds only the in-frame ones, with some missing. The sample has roughly 100,000 clones; more than 65% are singletons. This chain joins TRBV5-6 and TRBJ1-6; weak D call: TRBD1 (5 bases). The sequenced sample consisted of PBMCs. The origin of this receptor is a woman under 30 in good health and CMV-seropositive. CDR3: CASKSGGYNSPLHF. The CDR3, as DNA: TGTGCCAGCAAGTCCGGGGGATATAATTCACCCCTCCACTTT.